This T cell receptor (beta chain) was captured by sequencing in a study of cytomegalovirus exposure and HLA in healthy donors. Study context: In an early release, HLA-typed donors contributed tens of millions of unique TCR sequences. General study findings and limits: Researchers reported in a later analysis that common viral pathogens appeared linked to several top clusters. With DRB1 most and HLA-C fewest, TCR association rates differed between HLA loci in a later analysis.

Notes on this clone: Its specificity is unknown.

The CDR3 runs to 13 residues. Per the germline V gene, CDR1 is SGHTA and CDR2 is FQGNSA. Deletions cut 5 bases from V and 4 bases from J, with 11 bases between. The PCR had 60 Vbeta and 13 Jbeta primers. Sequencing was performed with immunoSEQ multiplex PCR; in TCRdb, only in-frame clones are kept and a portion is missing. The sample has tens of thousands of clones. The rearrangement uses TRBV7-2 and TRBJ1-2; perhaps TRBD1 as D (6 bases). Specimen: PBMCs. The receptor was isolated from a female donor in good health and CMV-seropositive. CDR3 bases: TGTGCCAGCAGCCGGGACACTGGCTATGGCTACACCTTC. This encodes CASSRDTGYGYTF.